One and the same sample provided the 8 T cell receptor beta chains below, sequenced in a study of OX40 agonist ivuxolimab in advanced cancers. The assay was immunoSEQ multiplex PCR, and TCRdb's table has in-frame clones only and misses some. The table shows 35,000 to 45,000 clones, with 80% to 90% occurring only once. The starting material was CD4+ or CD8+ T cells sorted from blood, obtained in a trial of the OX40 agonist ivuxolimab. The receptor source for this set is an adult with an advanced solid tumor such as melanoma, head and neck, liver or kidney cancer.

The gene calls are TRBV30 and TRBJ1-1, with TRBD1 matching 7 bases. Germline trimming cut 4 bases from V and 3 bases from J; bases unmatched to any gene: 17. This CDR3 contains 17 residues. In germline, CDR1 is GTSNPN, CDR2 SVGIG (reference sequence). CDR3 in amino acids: CAWKFGQGVLGYTEAFF. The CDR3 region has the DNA TGTGCCTGGAAATTTGGGCAGGGGGTTTTAGGATACACTGAAGCTTTCTTT.

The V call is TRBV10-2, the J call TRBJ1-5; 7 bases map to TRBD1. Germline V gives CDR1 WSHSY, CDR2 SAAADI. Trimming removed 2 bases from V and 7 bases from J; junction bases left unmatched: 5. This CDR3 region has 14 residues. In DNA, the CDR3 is TGCGCCAGCAGTGAGCAAGGGGGCGGACAGCCCCAGCATTTT. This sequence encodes CASSEQGGGQPQHF.

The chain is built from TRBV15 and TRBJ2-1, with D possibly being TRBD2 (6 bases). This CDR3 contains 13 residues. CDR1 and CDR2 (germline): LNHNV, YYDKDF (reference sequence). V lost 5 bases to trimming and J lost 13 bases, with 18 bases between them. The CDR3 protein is CATSRNLGDLQFF. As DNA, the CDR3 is TGTGCCACCAGCCGGAACCTAGGGGACTTACAGTTCTTC.

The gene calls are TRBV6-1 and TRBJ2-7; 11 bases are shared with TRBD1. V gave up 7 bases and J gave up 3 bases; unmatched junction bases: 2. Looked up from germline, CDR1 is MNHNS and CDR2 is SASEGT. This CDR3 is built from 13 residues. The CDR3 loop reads CASKGQGDYEQYF. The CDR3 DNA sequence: TGTGCCAGCAAGGGACAGGGGGACTACGAGCAGTACTTC.

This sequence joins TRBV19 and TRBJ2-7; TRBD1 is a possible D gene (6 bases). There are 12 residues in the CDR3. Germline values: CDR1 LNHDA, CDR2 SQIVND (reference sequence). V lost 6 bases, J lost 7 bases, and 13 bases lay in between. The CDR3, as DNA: TGTGCCAGTAGCCAATGGGGGCAAGAGCAGTACTTC. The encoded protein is CASSQWGQEQYF.

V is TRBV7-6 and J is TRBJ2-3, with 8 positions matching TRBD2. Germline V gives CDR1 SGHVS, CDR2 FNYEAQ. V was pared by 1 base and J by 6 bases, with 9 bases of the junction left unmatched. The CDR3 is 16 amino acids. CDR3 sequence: CASSLVGGGPEDTQYF. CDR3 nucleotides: TGTGCCAGCAGCTTAGTCGGCGGGGGGCCAGAGGATACGCAGTATTTT.

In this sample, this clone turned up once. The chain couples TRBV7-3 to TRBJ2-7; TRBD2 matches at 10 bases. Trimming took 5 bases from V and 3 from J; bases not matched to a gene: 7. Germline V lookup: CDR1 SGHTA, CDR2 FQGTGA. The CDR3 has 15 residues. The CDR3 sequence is CASSPAGGPIYEQYF. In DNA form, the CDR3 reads TGTGCCAGCAGCCCAGCGGGGGGGCCCATCTACGAGCAGTACTTC.

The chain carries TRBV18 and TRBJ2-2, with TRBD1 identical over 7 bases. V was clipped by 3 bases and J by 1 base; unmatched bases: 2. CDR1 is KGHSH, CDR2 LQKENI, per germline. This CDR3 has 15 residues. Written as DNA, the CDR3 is TGTGCCAGCTCACCCGACAGGGTGAACACCGGGGAGCTGTTTTTT. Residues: CASSPDRVNTGELFF.